The entry below gives a single T cell receptor beta chain sequence along with its context. This table comes from immunoSEQ multiplex PCR, and its TCRdb copy is limited to in-frame clones, with some not included. The top ten hold about 12% of the sample, which has 14,000 or so clones, about 82% seen once. Trimming cost V 3 bases and J 7 bases, with 7 bases left between them. The CDR3 contains 12 residues. Germline CDR1 SGHNT, CDR2 YENEEA. This entry comes from a study of technical replicates of blood from four donors. The sequence was collected from a human donor in good health. The sequencing input was PBMCs. This sequence joins TRBV11-3 and TRBJ2-1; D call uncertain. CDR3 nucleotides: TGTGCCAGCAGCTTCCAAGCGAATGAGCAGTTCTTC. Protein sequence: CASSFQANEQFF.